Listed below are T cell receptor beta chains from one sample, sequenced in a study of T cell responses to AZD1222 COVID-19 vaccine. Method: immunoSEQ multiplex PCR; TCRdb's copy keeps in-frame clones and lacks some. The sample lists around 78,000 clones; about 82% were seen once. This specimen consisted of peripheral blood, obtained on day 0 of AZD1222 vaccination. These receptors were collected from an adult in good health. CDR3s include the opening cysteine and the closing phenylalanine or tryptophan. The D gene is left open where the match is weak. Part of the rows lack a size; the others show once, few, many or a class for expanded clones.

v_call	j_call	cdr3_length	clone_size	d_call	cdr3_aa	cdr3_nt
TRBV19	TRBJ2-3	15	NA	NA	CASSPQAGATDTQYF	TGTGCCAGTAGTCCCCAGGCGGGTGCGACAGATACGCAGTATTTT
TRBV18	TRBJ1-2	14	NA	TRBD1	CASSPDRGVFGYTF	TGTGCCAGCTCACCGGACAGGGGGGTTTTCGGCTACACCTTC
TRBV19	TRBJ2-1	12	NA	TRBD2	CASRRTSNEQFF	TGTGCCAGTAGACGGACTAGTAATGAGCAGTTCTTC
TRBV7-8	TRBJ1-2	14	once	NA	CASSSRSVPSGYTF	TGTGCCAGCAGCTCCAGATCCGTTCCGAGTGGCTACACCTTC
TRBV9	TRBJ1-3	16	NA	NA	CASSGRDVNSGNTIYF	TGTGCCAGCAGCGGTCGGGACGTAAACTCTGGAAACACCATATATTTT
TRBV7-2	TRBJ1-1	14	once	NA	CASSLQGLNTEAFF	TGTGCCAGCAGCTTGCAGGGGCTGAACACTGAAGCTTTCTTT
TRBV5-1	TRBJ1-4	16	NA	NA	CASSRTGPATNEKLFF	TGCGCCAGCAGCCGGACGGGACCGGCAACTAATGAAAAACTGTTTTTT
TRBV20-1	TRBJ1-2	14	NA	NA	CSASHQLTNYGYTF	TGCAGTGCTAGTCACCAGCTTACTAACTATGGCTACACCTTC
TRBV6-6	TRBJ1-2	15	NA	NA	CASSNDRPLLYGYTF	TGTGCCAGCAGTAATGACAGGCCGCTGCTCTATGGCTACACCTTC
TRBV27	TRBJ1-2	13	once	NA	CASSPGISYGYTF	TGTGCCAGCAGTCCCGGGATCTCCTATGGCTACACCTTC
TRBV7-2	TRBJ2-4	13	NA	NA	CASSLPAKNIQYF	TGTGCCAGCAGCTTACCAGCCAAAAACATTCAGTACTTC
TRBV5-4	TRBJ2-7	15	NA	NA	CASSAPQDRTYEQYF	TGTGCCAGCAGCGCACCCCAGGATCGAACCTACGAGCAGTACTTC
TRBV5-1	TRBJ2-7	19	NA	TRBD2	CASSPDLVRLAGGPGEQYF	TGCGCCAGCAGCCCCGATCTGGTACGGCTAGCGGGAGGGCCCGGCGAGCAGTACTTC
TRBV19	TRBJ1-1	14	NA	TRBD1	CASSQGQGRAEAFF	TGTGCCAGTAGCCAAGGACAGGGGAGAGCTGAAGCTTTCTTT
TRBV4-3	TRBJ2-1	14	once	NA	CASSHSRGNNEQFF	TGCGCCAGCAGCCATTCGAGGGGAAACAATGAGCAGTTCTTC
TRBV9	TRBJ1-2	17	NA	NA	CASLCLPAEGRSYGYTF	TGTGCCAGCTTATGCCTCCCCGCGGAGGGCAGGTCATATGGCTACACCTTC
TRBV7-9	TRBJ1-1	15	NA	TRBD1	CASSLALGDRTEAFF	TGTGCCAGCAGCTTAGCTCTCGGGGACAGGACTGAAGCTTTCTTT
TRBV5-1	TRBJ2-2	16	NA	TRBD1	CASSPGQFANTGELFF	TGCGCCAGCAGCCCGGGACAGTTCGCGAACACCGGGGAGCTGTTTTTT
TRBV18	TRBJ2-3	14	NA	NA	CASSAGTITDTQYF	TGTGCCAGCTCAGCCGGGACGATCACAGATACGCAGTATTTT
TRBV3-1/TRBV3-2	TRBJ2-3	12	NA	NA	CASSQDLRTQYF	TGTGCCAGCAGCCAAGATCTCCGGACGCAGTATTTT
TRBV2	TRBJ2-2	16	NA	TRBD2	CASSERAGGQIGELFF	TGTGCCAGCAGTGAAAGAGCGGGGGGCCAGATCGGGGAGCTGTTTTTT
TRBV14	TRBJ2-1	17	NA	TRBD1	CASSQDPGDRGYNEQFF	TGTGCCAGCAGCCAAGATCCTGGGGACAGGGGGTACAATGAGCAGTTCTTC
TRBV5-6	TRBJ2-7	14	NA	NA	CASSLGGSAYEQYF	TGTGCCAGCAGCTTGGGCGGCAGTGCCTACGAGCAGTACTTC
TRBV2	TRBJ1-3	17	NA	NA	CASIGSALLISGNTIYF	TGTGCCAGCATAGGATCCGCACTACTGATTTCTGGAAACACCATATATTTT
TRBV7-2	TRBJ2-7	14	few	TRBD2	CASSYLAGAGEQYF	TGTGCCAGCAGCTACTTAGCGGGGGCCGGGGAGCAGTACTTC
TRBV7-6	TRBJ2-7	16	NA	TRBD1	CASSLGFGTGGYEQYF	TGTGCCAGCAGCTTAGGCTTCGGGACAGGGGGCTACGAGCAGTACTTC
TRBV3-1/TRBV3-2	TRBJ2-3	17	NA	NA	CASSQDFSDSSTDTQYF	TGTGCCAGCAGCCAAGATTTTTCGGACAGTAGCACAGATACGCAGTATTTT
TRBV7-2	TRBJ1-5	13	NA	NA	CASSLDRNQPQHF	TGTGCCAGCAGCTTAGACAGAAATCAGCCCCAGCATTTT
TRBV14	TRBJ1-1	13	NA	NA	CASSQGRNTEAFF	TGTGCCAGCAGCCAGGGACGAAACACTGAAGCTTTCTTT
TRBV19	TRBJ2-1	15	NA	TRBD2	CASSIVHGRDNEQFF	TGTGCCAGTAGTATAGTGCACGGGAGGGACAATGAGCAGTTCTTC
TRBV7-2	TRBJ2-3	14	NA	NA	CASSLWGSTDTQYF	TGTGCCAGCAGCTTATGGGGTAGCACAGATACGCAGTATTTT
TRBV6-1	TRBJ2-6	17	NA	NA	CASSGTYTESGANVLTF	TGTGCCAGCAGTGGGACCTATACTGAGTCTGGGGCCAACGTCCTGACTTTC
TRBV10-3	TRBJ2-2	15	NA	NA	CAIKVGRYSTGELFF	TGTGCCATCAAAGTTGGCAGATATTCCACCGGGGAGCTGTTTTTT
TRBV18	TRBJ2-7	15	NA	TRBD1	CASSGGGQVSYEQYF	TGTGCCAGCTCCGGAGGGGGACAGGTCTCCTACGAGCAGTACTTC
TRBV2	TRBJ2-2	15	NA	NA	CASRPGTRNTGELFF	TGTGCCAGCAGACCCGGGACTCGGAACACCGGGGAGCTGTTTTTT
TRBV19	TRBJ2-3	15	NA	TRBD2	CASSSYSGVTDTQYF	TGTGCCAGTAGTTCTTATAGCGGGGTAACAGATACGCAGTATTTT
TRBV5-4	TRBJ2-3	14	NA	TRBD2	CASSLLAITDTQYF	TGCGCCAGCAGCCTACTAGCGATCACAGATACGCAGTATTTT
TRBV7-9	TRBJ2-7	14	NA	TRBD1	CASSPPGQPHEQYF	TGTGCCAGCAGCCCACCGGGACAGCCCCACGAGCAGTACTTC
TRBV18	TRBJ1-4	15	NA	NA	CASSLIWGVNEKLFF	TGTGCCAGCTCATTAATATGGGGCGTTAATGAAAAACTGTTTTTT
TRBV19	TRBJ2-7	14	NA	NA	CASSPYRGVPEQYF	TGTGCCAGTAGTCCCTATCGGGGCGTGCCAGAGCAGTACTTC
TRBV6-1	TRBJ2-2	13	few	NA	CASSERDTGELFF	TGTGCCAGCAGTGAACGGGACACCGGGGAGCTGTTTTTT
TRBV29-1	TRBJ2-2	14	NA	NA	CSVGSQVNTGELFF	TGCAGCGTTGGGTCGCAGGTCAACACCGGGGAGCTGTTTTTT
TRBV7-8	TRBJ2-7	16	once	TRBD2	CASSANSAGGPYEQYF	TGTGCCAGCAGCGCTAACTCAGCGGGAGGCCCCTACGAGCAGTACTTC
TRBV3-1/TRBV3-2	TRBJ1-5	16	NA	TRBD1	CASSQDGQGLNQPQHF	TGTGCCAGCAGCCAAGATGGACAGGGACTTAATCAGCCCCAGCATTTT
TRBV4-1	TRBJ2-1	18	NA	TRBD1	CASSQDQGGDSFYNEQFF	TGCGCCAGCAGCCAAGATCAAGGGGGCGATTCCTTCTACAATGAGCAGTTCTTC
TRBV2	TRBJ2-2	16	NA	TRBD2	CASSVGTSGGAGELFF	TGTGCCAGCTCCGTCGGAACTAGTGGGGGGGCCGGGGAGCTGTTTTTT
TRBV7-8	TRBJ2-5	13	few	NA	CASSPEGYETQYF	TGTGCCAGCAGTCCCGAGGGTTATGAGACCCAGTACTTC
TRBV7-9	TRBJ1-1	12	NA	NA	CASRTGVVQAFF	TGTGCCAGCAGGACCGGGGTAGTACAAGCTTTCTTT